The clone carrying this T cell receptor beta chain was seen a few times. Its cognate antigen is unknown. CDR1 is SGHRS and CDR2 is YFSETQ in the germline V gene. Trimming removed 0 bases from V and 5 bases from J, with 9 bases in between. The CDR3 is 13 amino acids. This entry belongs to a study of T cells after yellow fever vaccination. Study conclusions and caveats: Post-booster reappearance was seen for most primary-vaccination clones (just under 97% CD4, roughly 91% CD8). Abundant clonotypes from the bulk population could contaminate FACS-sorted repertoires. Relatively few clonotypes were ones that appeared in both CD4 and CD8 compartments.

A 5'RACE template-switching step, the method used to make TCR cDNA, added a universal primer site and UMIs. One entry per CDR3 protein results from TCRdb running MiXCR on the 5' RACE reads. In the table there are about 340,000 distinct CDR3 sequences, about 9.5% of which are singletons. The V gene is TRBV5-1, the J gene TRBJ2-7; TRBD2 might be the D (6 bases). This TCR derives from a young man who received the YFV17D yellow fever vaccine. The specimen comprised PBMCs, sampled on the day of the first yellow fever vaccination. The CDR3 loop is CASSLGPGDEQYV. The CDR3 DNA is TGCGCCAGCAGCTTGGGTCCGGGGGACGAGCAGTACGTC.